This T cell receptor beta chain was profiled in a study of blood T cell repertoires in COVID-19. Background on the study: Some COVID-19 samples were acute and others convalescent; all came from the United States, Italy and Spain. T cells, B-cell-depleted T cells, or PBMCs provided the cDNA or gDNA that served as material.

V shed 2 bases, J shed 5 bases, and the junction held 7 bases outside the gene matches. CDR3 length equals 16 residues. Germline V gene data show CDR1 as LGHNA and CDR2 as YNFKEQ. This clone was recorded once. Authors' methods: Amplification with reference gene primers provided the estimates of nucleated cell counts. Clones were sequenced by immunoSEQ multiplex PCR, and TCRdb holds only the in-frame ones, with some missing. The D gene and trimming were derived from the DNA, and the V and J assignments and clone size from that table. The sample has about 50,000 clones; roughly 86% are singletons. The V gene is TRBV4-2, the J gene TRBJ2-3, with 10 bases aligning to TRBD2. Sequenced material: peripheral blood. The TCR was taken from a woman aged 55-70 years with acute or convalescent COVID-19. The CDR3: CASSQPSGGEKDTQYF. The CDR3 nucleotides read TGTGCCAGCAGCCAACCTAGCGGGGGCGAAAAAGATACGCAGTATTTT.